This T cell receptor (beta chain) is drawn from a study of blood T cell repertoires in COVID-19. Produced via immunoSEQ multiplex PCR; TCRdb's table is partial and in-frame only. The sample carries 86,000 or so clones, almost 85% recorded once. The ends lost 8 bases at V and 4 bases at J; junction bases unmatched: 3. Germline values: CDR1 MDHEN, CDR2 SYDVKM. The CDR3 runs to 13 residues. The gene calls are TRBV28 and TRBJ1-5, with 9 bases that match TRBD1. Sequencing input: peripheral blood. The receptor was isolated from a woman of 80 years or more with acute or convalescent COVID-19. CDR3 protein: CASWDRVNQPQHF. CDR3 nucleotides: TGTGCCAGCTGGGACAGGGTAAATCAGCCCCAGCATTTT.